This note documents a single TCR beta chain sequence. Its recognized antigen is unknown. A junction boundary mismatches the germline segment, possibly from a read error. Naive CD8 T cell libraries were made from roughly 20,000 to 1,000,000 sorted cells using 10%, 30% or 50% of purified RNA. On a BD FACSAria II, naive CD8 T cells were FACS-sorted as CD8+CD4-CCR7+CD45RA+ and collected into RLT Plus buffer. Detection sensitivity was tested by spiking Jurkat RNA equal to 9 to 10 TCR copies' worth into samples containing roughly 19,000-1,000,000 naive CD8 T cells. Enrichment of CD8 T cells was done with RosetteSep CD8+ T Cell Enrichment Cocktail plus Ficoll-Paque, and ACK red cell lysis came afterward. The CDR3 covers 16 residues, taking in both the cysteine and the phenylalanine. Only the CDR3 DNA stays, 48 bases, in frame from base 1. The germline V gene encodes CDR1 SEHNR and CDR2 FQNEAQ (reference sequence).

These data belong to a study of molecular identifiers for immune sequencing clone quantification (dated by TCRdb to 2016 to 2019). Concerning the study at large: For a replicate experiment, RNA from 20,000 or 100,000 naive CD8 T cells was divided into five aliquots, and four of the five aliquots were sequenced. CD8 T cells were used in a methods study to benchmark molecular-identifier clustering-based TCR repertoire sequencing (MIDCIRS) and TCR RNA copy counting. Study-wide conclusions, independent of this receptor: In CMV-specific effector cells, over 98% of molecules were held by clones above 20 RNA copies, whereas under 1% of molecules were held by such clones in naive cells. Identical TCR molecules sharing a barcode could cause highly expanded clone sizes to be underestimated. Spiked-in Jurkat TCR RNA (approximately 10 copies' worth), which is not part of the donor repertoire, was contained in the naive libraries. Modeling estimated about 2.8 recovered TCR RNA copies per cell, compared with about 10 by digital PCR, which implies 30% to 35% capture efficiency. Spiked-in Jurkat TCR RNA equivalent to a single cell was reported to be detectable even among approximately 1 million naive CD8 T cells. Without barcode sub-clustering, chimeric consensus sequences inflated TCR diversity; chimeras reached as high as 47%.

The library was built by means of PCR. The sequencer listed for this sample is NextSeq 500. Bulk TCR libraries were made following a previously described method, with the TCR primers given in Table S5. The Qiagen AllPrep DNA/RNA kit was used to purify total RNA. Reads from multiple sequencing runs of the same library were pooled before analysis. Per the original workflow: Reads were retained only if the reads had an exact TCR constant sequence, and the retained reads were trimmed to 150 nt and grouped according to their 12-nt molecular barcodes. Within each barcode group, reads were sub-clustered at a 15% Levenshtein threshold, and quality-weighted consensus sequences were built per RNA molecule. Non-functional sequences were filtered out, along with any lower-count sequence sitting one edit away from another sequence. Barcode sub-clusters with fewer than 20% of the maximum read count were removed, based on fitting two negative binomial distributions. TCRdb ran its own pipeline on the public reads, namely fastp trimming at Q25 and MiXCR clone calling, and kept in-frame beta chains. Each record represents a unique CDR3 protein, reported with the most common genes and DNA among its rows. The V and J calls, along with clone size, are taken from TCRdb and not from the paper's own processing. The sample table records approximately 97,000 distinct CDR3 sequences; about 35% of these occur just once. Of the sample, 9.7% falls within the top ten clones.

This TCR was sampled from a human donor in good health. Some libraries in this study had Jurkat cell RNA spiked in. Recombination linked TRBV7-9 to TRBJ2-1; the central 7 bases match TRBD2. What was sequenced was naive CD8+ T cells from blood, with Jurkat cell RNA spiked in. The cell subset or site label of this sample denotes: FACS-sorted CD8+CD4-CCR7+CD45RA+ naive T cells. DNA sequence: TGTGCCAGCGAAGGGCTAGCGGTCCTAACCTACAAAGAGCAGTTCTTC. Its protein product is CASEGLAVLTYKEQFF.